Listed here are 15 T cell receptor beta chains from one sample, sequenced in a study of cytomegalovirus exposure and HLA in healthy donors. Some clones are missing from TCRdb's copy, which holds only in-frame ones; the method was immunoSEQ multiplex PCR. The table shows about 150,000 clones, with approximately 94% occurring only once. Sequenced: PBMCs. The source is a man younger than 30 in good health and CMV-seropositive.

This chain connects TRBV5-1 to TRBJ2-7; TRBD1 might be the D (5 bases). This CDR3 region has 14 residues. The V gene lost 6 bases and the J gene lost 0 bases, with 13 bases spanning the gap. Germline V gives CDR1 SGHRS, CDR2 YFSETQ. The DNA for the CDR3 is TGCGCCAGCACGGTACAGGCCAACTCCTACGAGCAGTACTTC. Amino acid sequence: CASTVQANSYEQYF.

V and J are TRBV10-1 and TRBJ2-2; no reliable D call. Germline V gene data show CDR1 as WNHNN and CDR2 as SYGVQD (reference sequence). The CDR3 is 12 amino acids. Trimming removed 8 bases from V and 5 bases from J, with 9 bases in between. The DNA for the CDR3 is TGCGCCAGCGTTCGCGATACCGGGGAGCTGTTTTTT. Its translation is CASVRDTGELFF.

This chain uses TRBV30 with TRBJ2-1, with D perhaps TRBD2 (6 bases). V lost 3 bases, J lost 10 bases, and 22 bases lay in between. In germline, CDR1 is GTSNPN, CDR2 SVGIG (reference sequence). The CDR3 sequence is 15 residues long. CDR3 sequence reads: CAWRARTLLAPEQFF. In DNA, the CDR3 is TGTGCCTGGAGGGCCCGGACCCTGCTAGCGCCCGAGCAGTTCTTC.

The gene calls are TRBV27 and TRBJ1-1; D may be TRBD1 (5 bases). Trimming took 2 bases from V and 4 from J, leaving 11 bases between them. The CDR3 covers 14 residues. Germline V gene data show CDR1 as MNHEY and CDR2 as SMNVEV (reference sequence). Written as DNA, the CDR3 is TGTGCCAGCAGTTTAGGGGGGGAGTTCACTGAAGCTTTCTTT. Protein: CASSLGGEFTEAFF.

The V gene is TRBV5-1, the J gene TRBJ2-2; D unresolved. Germline values: CDR1 SGHRS, CDR2 YFSETQ. Trimming left V 0 bases short and J 3 bases short, with 9 bases between. The CDR3 has 15 amino acids. The CDR3 loop reads CASSLVPGYTGELFF. The DNA of the CDR3 is TGCGCCAGCAGCTTGGTACCGGGTTACACCGGGGAGCTGTTTTTT.

A single count supports this clone. The rearrangement links TRBV27 to TRBJ2-2; tentative D call: TRBD1 (5 bases). Germline assignment: CDR1 MNHEY and CDR2 SMNVEV (reference sequence). CDR3 length equals 16 residues. V was shortened by 1 base and J by 4 bases, with 13 bases between the two germline ends. The CDR3, as DNA: TGTGCCAGCAGTTTATATGCAGGGTCCGGCACCGGGGAGCTGTTTTTT. Protein product: CASSLYAGSGTGELFF.

This chain links TRBV28 with TRBJ2-3, with D maybe TRBD2 (6 bases). Trimming left V 2 bases short and J 6 bases short, with 9 bases between. This CDR3 is built from 13 residues. Germline CDR1 is MDHEN and CDR2 is SYDVKM. CDR3 bases: TGTGCCAGCAGTTTAGGACTACATGATACGCAGTATTTT. It codes for CASSLGLHDTQYF.

This chain joins TRBV2 and TRBJ2-5; TRBD2 is a possible D gene (6 bases). The CDR3 consists of 14 residues. CDR1 and CDR2 from the germline V gene are SNHLY and FYNNEI. V was trimmed by 6 bases and J by 5 bases, leaving 16 bases between them. DNA of the CDR3: TGTGCCAGCAGCAAAACAGCGGGTGGGGAGACCCAGTACTTC. As protein: CASSKTAGGETQYF.

The chain recombines TRBV28 with TRBJ2-7, with 10 bases lining up with TRBD1. Per the germline V gene, CDR1 is MDHEN and CDR2 is SYDVKM. The CDR3 length is 18 residues. Germline trimming cut 1 base from V and 2 bases from J; bases unmatched to any gene: 11. As DNA, the CDR3 is TGTGCCAGCAGTTTATCTGTGGGACAGGGGATCCTTCCCTACGAGCAGTACTTC. Residues: CASSLSVGQGILPYEQYF.

The genes are TRBV2 and TRBJ2-7; 9 bases fit TRBD2. Looked up from germline, CDR1 is SNHLY and CDR2 is FYNNEI. This CDR3 has 14 residues. The J segment lost 3 bases and the V segment lost 5 bases, leaving 5 bases of the junction unmatched. The CDR3 region has the DNA TGTGCCAGCAGTACGCTAGCGGGAATCTACGAGCAGTACTTC. Amino acids: CASSTLAGIYEQYF.

The chain is built from TRBV18 and TRBJ2-3, with 10 bases that match TRBD2. Unmatched junction bases numbered 8, after V lost 3 bases and J lost 5 bases. The V gene's germline CDR1 is KGHSH and CDR2 LQKENI. The CDR3 extends over 16 amino acids. This CDR3 reads CASSPSGSGRVDTQYF. As DNA, the CDR3 is TGTGCCAGCTCACCCTCCGGGAGCGGGAGGGTAGATACGCAGTATTTT.

This sequence joins TRBV29-1 and TRBJ2-7, with D unresolved. CDR1 is SQVTM and CDR2 is ANQGSEA in the germline V gene. This CDR3 contains 15 residues. V shed 0 bases and J shed 4 bases, with 16 bases lying between them. Written as DNA, the CDR3 is TGCAGCGTTGAAGATCCCTCCAGGCGTCCTTACGAGCAGTACTTC. Its translation: CSVEDPSRRPYEQYF.

The chain is built from TRBV5-1 and TRBJ2-5; weak D call: TRBD2 (5 bases). The CDR3 is 14 amino acids. Looked up from germline, CDR1 is SGHRS and CDR2 is YFSETQ. V lost 1 base and J 7 bases, leaving 14 bases between the germline ends. CDR3 sequence: CASSLPDSEGTQYF. As DNA, the CDR3 is TGCGCCAGCAGCTTGCCCGACTCTGAGGGGACCCAGTACTTC.

The genes are TRBV10-2 and TRBJ2-3; 7 bases agree with TRBD2. Germline assignment: CDR1 WSHSY and CDR2 SAAADI. J was trimmed by 11 bases and V by 6 bases; bases with no gene match: 11. This CDR3 spans 13 amino acids. The CDR3, as DNA: TGCGCCAGCAGCGAAGCGGGGAGGGAGAGGCAGTATTTT. Protein: CASSEAGRERQYF.

The V and J genes are TRBV5-6 and TRBJ2-2; 7 bases align to TRBD2. CDR3 size: 15 residues. Germline assignment: CDR1 SGHDT and CDR2 YYEEEE. The V and J ends lost 6 bases and 1 base, in that order; junction bases with no gene match: 6. CDR3 protein: CASNILAGNTGELFF. DNA of the CDR3: TGTGCCAGCAACATATTAGCGGGGAACACCGGGGAGCTGTTTTTT.